This T cell receptor beta chain emerged from a study of blood T cell repertoires in COVID-19 (TCRdb year 2020). Some background on the complete study: Samples from collaborators originated in the United States, Italy and Spain and spanned both the acute and convalescent phases of COVID-19. The prospective study material was composed of cDNA or gDNA derived from T cells, B-cell-depleted T cells, or PBMCs. Deeply sampled blood TCRbeta repertoires from subjects exposed to, actively infected with, or recovered from COVID-19 were included in the dataset. A freely available public database, intended as a resource for researchers studying the immune response to SARS-CoV-2, is where the repertoires were released. The samples were drawn from two sources: the first 160 participants of the ongoing ImmuneRACE study, and 950 to 1,500 subjects contributed by 6 global collaborators. Sample metadata almost always included a de-identified subject ID, COVID-19 status, age in years and sex. HLA class I and class II types, where available, came from metadata supplied by the sample provider rather than from assay-based typing.

Each collaborating institution followed its own protocols to collect whole blood in K2EDTA tubes. For TCRbeta analysis, collaborator samples were shipped as frozen whole blood, as isolated PBMCs, or as DNA extracted from either sample type. What the study reported, not specific to this receptor: How much clinical and demographic metadata was included differed by source and by participant, and the metadata was provided uncurated.

TCRbeta CDR3 regions were amplified from genomic DNA using the immunoSEQ Assay, a bias-controlled multiplex PCR. In the authors' own workflow: Within the assay, amplification of reference gene primers was used to estimate how many nucleated cells each sample contained. To quantify the absolute abundance of each unique TCRbeta CDR3 rearrangement, sequence reads were collapsed and filtered. For each sample, productive Simpson clonality was calculated as the square root of Simpson's diversity index across productive rearrangements. In its TCRdb copy, this immuneACCESS table keeps in-frame sequences only and misses some clones. Where compared with another copy, unresolved V genes explain less than half of these, and the others have no known cause. That table supplies the V and J calls and clone size; D and trimming were determined from the DNA. Counted in this sample were roughly 250,000 clones; 70% to 85% of them appeared once. The top ten clones comprise about 4% of the sample.

This clone was observed once. Its antigen is not yet known. Within one base of it there is no much larger clone, and no base qualities were kept. There are 17 amino acids in the CDR3, from cysteine to valine inclusive. Of all the DNA, just the CDR3 is kept, 51 bases in frame from base 1. V was cut back by 5 bases and J by 0 bases, leaving a gap of 20 bases between them. According to the germline V gene, CDR1 reads WSHSY and CDR2 reads SAAADI. Sequencing was carried out using peripheral blood. The chain is encoded by TRBV10-2 joined to TRBJ2-7; possibly the D gene is TRBD1, per 6 matching bases. This receptor was identified in a woman aged 40-49 years with active or convalescent COVID-19. CDR3 region: CASSPDSGQSSSYEQYV. The nucleotide sequence reads TGCGCCAGCAGTCCTGACAGTGGACAGTCGAGCTCCTACGAGCAGTACGTC.